This T cell receptor beta chain was captured by sequencing in a study of cytomegalovirus exposure and HLA in healthy donors. This CDR3 spans 14 amino acids. Trimming took 2 bases from V and 4 from J; bases not matched to a gene: 4. From germline, CDR1 is MGHDK and CDR2 SYGVNS. A multiplex PCR was run with 60 Vbeta primers and 13 Jbeta primers. This table comes from immunoSEQ multiplex PCR, and its TCRdb copy is limited to in-frame clones, with some not included. The sample lists 89,000 or so clones, roughly four fifths occurring once. The material sequenced was PBMCs. The chain is built from TRBV25-1 and TRBJ2-7; TRBD2 matches at 8 bases. The source is a young woman in good health and CMV-seropositive. The CDR3 loop is CASSEVAGKYEQYF. The CDR3, as DNA: TGTGCCAGCAGTGAAGTAGCGGGGAAGTACGAGCAGTACTTC.